What follows are 20 T cell receptor beta chains derived from one specimen sequenced in a study of PD-1 blockade in classical Hodgkin lymphoma. All the patients suffered relapse after autologous stem cell transplantation, and brentuximab vedotin exposure differed. Generated by immunoSEQ multiplex PCR, the TCRdb table keeps only in-frame clones and is missing some. The sample includes under 65,000 clones, around 91% of them seen just once. The sample here was peripheral blood mononuclear cells (PBMCs), taken at baseline. The source of these receptors is a human donor with classical Hodgkin lymphoma.

The chain carries TRBV7-2 and TRBJ1-1, with D uncertain. The length of the CDR3 is 16 residues. Per germline, CDR1 SGHTA and CDR2 FQGNSA. The V end lost 5 bases, the J end lost 1 base, and 17 bases lay between the germline ends. CDR3 sequence reads: CASSPRVGIGNTEAFF. In DNA form, the CDR3 reads TGTGCCAGCAGCCCCCGAGTGGGTATTGGGAACACTGAAGCTTTCTTT.

This clone came up a few times. CDR3 coding DNA: TGTGCCAGCAGCTTAGCGCCGGGGACTGAAGCTTTCTTT. Translation gives CASSLAPGTEAFF. This rearrangement joins TRBV7-9 to TRBJ1-1; D is ambiguous. The V gene's germline CDR1 is SEHNR and CDR2 FQNEAQ (reference sequence). V lost 0 bases to trimming and J lost 5 bases, with 7 bases between them. The CDR3 sequence is 13 residues long.

In its sample, this clone was seen once. The chain carries TRBV7-9 and TRBJ2-2; D call uncertain. Germline CDR1 reads SEHNR; CDR2 reads FQNEAQ (reference sequence). The length of the CDR3 is 17 residues. Trimming shortened V by 5 bases and J by 5 bases, and 21 bases separated the two germline ends. The CDR3 spells CASSPPRIFLNTGELFF. The CDR3 DNA follows: TGTGCCAGCAGCCCCCCCCGCATTTTTCTTAATACCGGGGAGCTGTTTTTT.

The V gene is TRBV15, the J gene TRBJ2-2; 8 bases agree with TRBD1. Germline CDR1 is LNHNV and CDR2 is YYDKDF (reference sequence). The junction had 5 bases not matched to a gene; V was cut back by 0 bases and J by 5 bases. The length of the CDR3 is 16 residues. CDR3 in amino acids: CATSRDRTGSTGELFF. CDR3 sequence (DNA): TGTGCCACCAGCAGAGATCGGACAGGGTCGACCGGGGAGCTGTTTTTT.

This clone was recorded a few times. V and J are TRBV4-1 and TRBJ1-5, with 7 bases that match TRBD1. The V gene end was trimmed by 4 bases and the J gene end by 9 bases; junction bases not matched to a gene: 9. CDR1 and CDR2 (germline): MGHRA, YSYEKL. CDR3 length: 14 residues. CDR3 in amino acids: CASSLRRQGRPQHF. In DNA, the CDR3 is TGCGCCAGCAGCCTAAGGAGACAGGGCCGGCCCCAGCATTTT.

V and J are TRBV30 and TRBJ2-6; the match to TRBD1 covers 8 bases. Germline V gene lookup returns CDR1 GTSNPN and CDR2 SVGIG (reference sequence). The CDR3 runs 17 residues. Losses at the gene ends were 4 bases for V and 0 bases for J; bases not matched to a gene: 8. CDR3 sequence: CAWTRDRPYSGANVLTF. The CDR3 region has the DNA TGTGCCTGGACCCGGGACAGGCCCTACTCTGGGGCCAACGTCCTGACTTTC.

The CDR3 loop reads CASGWDHKKLFF. The CDR3 coding sequence is TGTGCTAGTGGTTGGGACCATAAAAAACTGTTTTTT. The rearrangement links TRBV12-5 to TRBJ1-4, with a weak D call TRBD1 (5 bases). The length of the CDR3 is 12 residues. Trimming removed 4 bases at V and 9 bases at J, with 9 bases between. Germline V lookup: CDR1 LGHNT, CDR2 FRNRAP.

The chain is built from TRBV6-1 and TRBJ1-3; D is unclear. Germline lookup yields CDR1 MNHNS and CDR2 SASEGT. The CDR3 is 14 amino acids. The V end was cut by 1 base, the J end by 3 bases, with 7 bases between. The CDR3 spells CASSEVARGNTIYF. The DNA of the CDR3 is TGTGCCAGCAGTGAAGTGGCGCGTGGAAACACCATATATTTT.

The genes are TRBV6-1 and TRBJ1-1, with D hard to call. Looked up from germline, CDR1 is MNHNS and CDR2 is SASEGT. With 1 base removed from V and 1 base from J, the gap between germline ends came to 13 bases. The CDR3 is 16 residues long. The CDR3 sequence is CASSEGLFARNTEAFF. The CDR3 nucleotides read TGTGCCAGCAGTGAAGGGTTGTTTGCCAGGAACACTGAAGCTTTCTTT.

The chain has TRBV25-1 and TRBJ2-2, with no clear D. Deletions cut 4 bases from V and 6 bases from J, with 9 bases between. Per the germline V gene, CDR1 is MGHDK and CDR2 is SYGVNS. The CDR3 contains 13 residues. The CDR3 loop reads CASSGVGSGELFF. CDR3 DNA sequence: TGTGCCAGCAGTGGGGTAGGGTCCGGGGAGCTGTTTTTT.

The chain has TRBV27 and TRBJ2-7, with 7 bases aligning to TRBD1. Germline assignment: CDR1 MNHEY and CDR2 SMNVEV (reference sequence). The CDR3 runs 15 residues. The V gene end was trimmed by 6 bases and the J gene end by 2 bases; junction bases not matched to a gene: 10. CDR3: CASSQDRWDTYEQYF. CDR3 DNA sequence: TGTGCCAGCAGCCAGGACAGGTGGGATACCTACGAGCAGTACTTC.

V gene TRBV18 combines with J gene TRBJ1-4; D possibly corresponds to TRBD1 (6 bases). Germline CDR1 is KGHSH and CDR2 is LQKENI. V lost 3 bases and J 8 bases, leaving 10 bases between the germline ends. This CDR3 has 13 amino acids. The CDR3 protein is CASSPGQNEKLFF. CDR3 nucleotides: TGTGCCAGCTCACCCGGACAGAACGAAAAACTGTTTTTT.

The chain is built from TRBV2 and TRBJ2-4; 7 bases are a match to TRBD1. CDR1 and CDR2 (germline): SNHLY, FYNNEI. This CDR3 spans 22 amino acids. After removal of 0 bases from V and 0 bases from J, the junction contained 20 bases not matched to a gene. CDR3 nucleotide sequence: TGTGCCAGCAGTGAAGCGCTTCGGGACAGAGGCCATTACATCGGAGCCAAAAACATTCAGTACTTC. As protein: CASSEALRDRGHYIGAKNIQYF.

The CDR3 loop reads CASTSKRGSGEETQYF. CDR3 in DNA: TGTGCCAGCACCTCCAAGAGGGGGTCGGGGGAGGAGACCCAGTACTTC. The V and J genes are TRBV5-4 and TRBJ2-5; perhaps D is TRBD1 or TRBD2 (6 bases each). The CDR3 covers 16 residues. The V gene lost 6 bases and the J gene lost 5 bases, with 23 bases spanning the gap. CDR1 SGHNT and CDR2 YYREEE come from the germline V gene (reference sequence).

The rearrangement joins TRBV5-1 to TRBJ1-4, with D maybe TRBD1 (6 bases). Trimming stripped 4 bases from V and 1 base from J, with 11 bases between. The CDR3 sequence is 15 residues long. Germline V gene sequence: CDR1 SGHRS, CDR2 YFSETQ. The CDR3 spells CASSGNRETNEKLFF. In DNA, the CDR3 is TGCGCCAGCAGCGGGAACAGGGAAACTAATGAAAAACTGTTTTTT.

V is TRBV7-3 and J is TRBJ1-1; possible D gene TRBD1, 6 bases. The CDR3 totals 13 residues. Germline V gene data show CDR1 as SGHTA and CDR2 as FQGTGA. Trimming cost V 2 bases and J 5 bases, with 9 bases left between them. The chain's CDR3 is CASSLFTGTEAFF. For the CDR3, the DNA is TGTGCCAGCAGCTTATTTACAGGGACTGAAGCTTTCTTT.

V is TRBV2 and J is TRBJ1-1; 7 positions agree with TRBD1. V gave up 6 bases and J gave up 8 bases; unmatched junction bases: 12. This CDR3 contains 14 residues. From germline, CDR1 is SNHLY and CDR2 FYNNEI. CDR3 in amino acids: CASRIQGSALEAFF. The CDR3 nucleotides are TGTGCCAGCAGGATACAGGGGTCCGCCTTAGAAGCTTTCTTT.

The chain recombines TRBV15 with TRBJ1-3; 7 positions agree with TRBD1. V lost 4 bases, J lost 2 bases, and 8 bases stayed unmatched. Looked up from germline, CDR1 is LNHNV and CDR2 is YYDKDF (reference sequence). The CDR3 has 16 amino acids. The CDR3 DNA reads as TGTGCCACCAGCACCATTACAGGGGTTCCTGGAAACACCATATATTTT. The encoded protein is CATSTITGVPGNTIYF.

In DNA form, the CDR3 reads TGTGCCAGCAGCTTAACCGGGGAGCTGTTTTTT. The encoded protein is CASSLTGELFF. This sequence joins TRBV7-9 and TRBJ2-2; no reliable D call. V lost 2 bases and J lost 5, with 0 bases in between. Germline V gene lookup returns CDR1 SEHNR and CDR2 FQNEAQ (reference sequence). This CDR3 comprises 11 residues.

The count of this clone is one. The J gene is TRBJ1-2, the V gene TRBV6-1; D possibly corresponds to TRBD1 (6 bases). The CDR3 has 14 residues. Trimming took off 7 bases at V and 2 bases at J, with 14 bases between the two ends. Germline-derived CDR1 and CDR2 are MNHNS and SASEGT. This chain's CDR3 is CASTEWGLNYGYTF. The CDR3 bases are TGTGCCAGCACTGAGTGGGGGCTGAACTATGGCTACACCTTC.